The source of this TCR beta chain is a study of blood T cell repertoires in COVID-19. For the study at large: Whether acute or convalescent, the COVID-19 samples came from the United States, Italy and Spain. PBMCs, B-cell-depleted T cells, or T cells provided the cDNA or gDNA that made up the material.

Patients of the Seattle cohort, enrolled during active infection, were followed longitudinally. This CDR3 is built from 13 residues. Between the trimmed V and J ends, which lost 5 bases and 5 bases, there was a span of 10 bases. Germline values: CDR1 LNHDA, CDR2 SQIVND (reference sequence). In the original analysis: The assay estimated nucleated cells by amplifying reference gene primers. TCRdb keeps only in-frame clones here, not all; method: immunoSEQ multiplex PCR. Clonal size and the V and J genes are those of that table, whereas D and trimming came from the DNA. The table lists about 400,000 clones, around nine tenths of them singletons. This clone occurred once.

The sequencing input was peripheral blood. The TCR comes from a woman in her sixties with COVID-19, enrolled during active disease. V is TRBV19 and J is TRBJ1-5; no definite D call. DNA for the CDR3: TGTGCCAGTAGTTTACGCGGGGATCAGCCCCAGCATTTT. Protein sequence: CASSLRGDQPQHF.